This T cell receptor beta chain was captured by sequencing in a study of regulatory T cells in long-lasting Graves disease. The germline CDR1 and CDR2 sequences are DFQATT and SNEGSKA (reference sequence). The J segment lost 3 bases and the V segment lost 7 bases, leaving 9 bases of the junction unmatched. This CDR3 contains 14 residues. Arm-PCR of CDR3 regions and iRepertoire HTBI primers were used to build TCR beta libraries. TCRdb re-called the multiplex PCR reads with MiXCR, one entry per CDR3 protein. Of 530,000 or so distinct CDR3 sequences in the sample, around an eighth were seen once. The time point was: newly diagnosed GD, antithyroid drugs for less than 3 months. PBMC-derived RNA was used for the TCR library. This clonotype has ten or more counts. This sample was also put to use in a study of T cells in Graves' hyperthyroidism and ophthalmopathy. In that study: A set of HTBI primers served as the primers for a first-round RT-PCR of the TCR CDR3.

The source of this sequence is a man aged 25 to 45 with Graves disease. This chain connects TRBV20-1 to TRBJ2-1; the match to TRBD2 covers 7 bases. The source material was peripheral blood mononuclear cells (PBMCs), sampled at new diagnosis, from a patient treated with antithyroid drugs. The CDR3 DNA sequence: TGCAGTGTCCTTGACGGGAGGAGCTACAATGAGCAGTTCTTC. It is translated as CSVLDGRSYNEQFF.